These 28 T cell receptor beta chains came from one sample sequenced in a study of CD8 T cells in Susac syndrome. RNA totalling roughly 0.45 to 1 ug underwent reverse transcription with random hexamers. TCRdb processed the immunoSEQ multiplex PCR reads anew with MiXCR; each CDR3 protein has one entry. Of 85,000 to 120,000 distinct CDR3 sequences listed, approximately 93% are singletons. Sequencing was carried out using CD8+ T cells from PBMCs. These receptors all stem from a human donor with Susac syndrome.

The chain combines TRBV13 with TRBJ2-7; D is unresolved. CDR3 size: 14 residues. CDR1 and CDR2 (germline): PRHDT, FYEKMQ (reference sequence). The V and J ends lost 5 bases and 0 bases respectively, with 11 bases between them. CDR3 nucleotides: TGTGCCAGCAGCCCACAAAGGAGCTCCTACGAGCAGTACTTC. This gives the protein CASSPQRSSYEQYF.

This rearrangement joins TRBV29-1 to TRBJ2-7; D perhaps matches TRBD2 (6 bases). This CDR3 contains 12 residues. The V and J ends lost 4 bases and 2 bases respectively, with 9 bases between them. In germline, CDR1 is SQVTM, CDR2 ANQGSEA. In DNA, the CDR3 is TGCAGCGTTGTGGAGGGGACCTACGAGCAGTACTTC. Encoded protein: CSVVEGTYEQYF.

The chain is built from TRBV9 and TRBJ2-5, with 9 bases lining up with TRBD1. The CDR3 extends over 16 amino acids. Per the germline V gene, CDR1 is SGDLS and CDR2 is YYNGEE. J lost 5 bases, V lost 0 bases, and 8 bases had no gene match. CDR3 DNA: TGTGCCAGCAGCGTAGCTTGGGACAGGGTGAGGGAGACCCAGTACTTC. The encoded protein is CASSVAWDRVRETQYF.

The rearrangement joins TRBV18 to TRBJ2-5; D gene unclear. Trimming shortened V by 2 bases and J by 1 base, and 5 bases separated the two germline ends. The CDR3 runs to 13 residues. Germline CDR1 reads KGHSH; CDR2 reads LQKENI. CDR3: CASSPSSQETQYF. Written as DNA, the CDR3 is TGTGCCAGCTCACCAAGTAGCCAAGAGACCCAGTACTTC.

The V call is TRBV20-1, the J call TRBJ1-2; TRBD1 might be the D (6 bases). The CDR3 is made up of 11 amino acids. Trimming removed 5 bases at V and 8 bases at J, with 12 bases between. The germline V gene has CDR1 DFQATT and CDR2 SNEGSKA (reference sequence). Here the CDR3 reads CSARTGTGYTF. In nucleotides, the CDR3 is TGCAGTGCTCGAACAGGGACGGGCTACACCTTC.

V and J are TRBV19 and TRBJ2-7; D may match TRBD1 or TRBD2 (5 bases each). CDR3 size: 17 residues. V lost 3 bases and J 3 bases, leaving 21 bases between the germline ends. Germline CDR1 is LNHDA and CDR2 is SQIVND (reference sequence). CDR3 loop: CASSITPGADFLYEQYF. CDR3 DNA sequence: TGTGCCAGTAGTATCACGCCCGGGGCCGATTTTCTCTACGAGCAGTACTTC.

This chain uses TRBV20-1 with TRBJ1-6; possibly TRBD1 for D (5 bases). CDR1 is DFQATT and CDR2 is SNEGSKA in the germline V gene (reference sequence). The CDR3 spans 17 residues. Deletions cut 3 bases from V and 7 bases from J, with 22 bases between. DNA for the CDR3: TGCAGTGCTAGGGCGGGGCACAAAAATTCTCAAAATTCACCCCTCCACTTT. Translation: CSARAGHKNSQNSPLHF.

CDR3 nucleotides: TGTGCCGTGGGGGATACGGGGGAGACCCAGTACTTC. It yields the protein CAVGDTGETQYF. This chain connects TRBV7-9 to TRBJ2-5, with D perhaps TRBD1 or TRBD2 (5 bases each). The CDR3 loop spans 12 amino acids. V was pared by 11 bases and J by 5 bases, with 15 bases between. CDR1 is SEHNR, CDR2 FQNEAQ, per germline (reference sequence).

The gene calls are TRBV20-1 and TRBJ2-1; 8 nucleotides align to TRBD2. Germline V gene data show CDR1 as DFQATT and CDR2 as SNEGSKA (reference sequence). The CDR3 loop spans 15 amino acids. V was pared by 0 bases and J by 8 bases, with 9 bases of the junction left unmatched. As DNA, the CDR3 is TGCAGTGCTAGAGAAGGAGCGGGGGACCTCGATGAGCAGTTCTTC. This sequence encodes CSAREGAGDLDEQFF.

The V and J genes are TRBV7-3 and TRBJ2-3, with D maybe TRBD2 (6 bases). Germline loops: CDR1 SGHTA, CDR2 FQGTGA. Trimming stripped 5 bases from V and 2 bases from J, with 14 bases between. This CDR3 contains 15 residues. CDR3 sequence: CASSPGGTYTDTQYF. The CDR3 nucleotides are TGTGCCAGCAGCCCCGGGGGAACCTACACAGATACGCAGTATTTT.

This chain uses TRBV29-1 with TRBJ2-7, with 12 bases aligning to TRBD1. Germline V lookup: CDR1 SQVTM, CDR2 ANQGSEA. V lost 4 bases to trimming and J lost 5 bases; unmatched junction nucleotides: 3. The CDR3 runs to 13 residues. The CDR3 region has the DNA TGCAGCGTTGGGGGGACAGGGGGCCACGAGCAGTACTTC. This codes for CSVGGTGGHEQYF.

J is TRBJ2-2 and V is TRBV20-1; TRBD1 matches 7 bases. V shed 5 bases, J shed 0 bases, and the junction held 3 bases outside the gene matches. The CDR3 is 14 residues long. Germline CDR1 and CDR2: DFQATT and SNEGSKA (reference sequence). DNA of the CDR3: TGCAGTGCTCGAAGGGGGCCGAACACCGGGGAGCTGTTTTTT. The encoded protein is CSARRGPNTGELFF.

The chain combines TRBV6-2 or TRBV6-3 with TRBJ2-7; 8 nucleotides agree with TRBD2. Germline loops: CDR1 MNHEY, CDR2 SVGEGT. V lost 8 bases to trimming and J lost 7 bases; unmatched junction nucleotides: 4. CDR3 size: 11 residues. CDR3 in amino acids: CASRTSREQYF. The CDR3 DNA reads as TGTGCCAGCCGGACTAGCAGAGAGCAGTACTTC.

CDR3 coding DNA: TGTGCCAGCAGTACCCGGGACAGCTCCTACGAGCAGTACTTC. Its translation is CASSTRDSSYEQYF. V usage is TRBV12-3 or TRBV12-4 and J usage is TRBJ2-7; 7 bases are a match to TRBD1. V was clipped by 5 bases and J by 0 bases; unmatched bases: 4. The CDR3 has 14 amino acids.

The genes are TRBV7-8 and TRBJ2-7, with 7 bases lining up with TRBD2. The CDR3 has 15 residues. The germline gives CDR1 SGHVS, CDR2 FQNEAQ. With V trimmed by 2 bases and J by 3 bases, 7 bases remained unmatched. The CDR3 DNA sequence: TGTGCCAGCAGCTTATCCAGCGGGGTTCTCTACGAGCAGTACTTC. This encodes CASSLSSGVLYEQYF.

CDR3 amino acids: CASSQGEKGYALMNTEAFF. The DNA of the CDR3 is TGTGCCAGCAGCCAAGGGGAAAAGGGATACGCTCTTATGAACACTGAAGCTTTCTTT. The chain uses TRBV14 and TRBJ1-1; D unclear. This CDR3 region has 19 residues. CDR1 and CDR2 (germline): SGHDN, FVKESK. Deletions cut 1 base from V and 0 bases from J, with 21 bases between.

This clonotype was observed once. The rearrangement links TRBV9 to TRBJ2-7; TRBD1 aligns across 11 bases. Looked up from germline, CDR1 is SGDLS and CDR2 is YYNGEE. With 3 bases clipped from V and 3 bases from J, the junction kept 8 bases outside the gene matches. The CDR3 length is 16 residues. The CDR3 DNA is TGTGCCAGCAGCGCGTCACCGGGACAGGGGGACTACGAGCAGTACTTC. It specifies CASSASPGQGDYEQYF. Full variable domain (rest looked up from reference TRBV9 and TRBJ2-7): DSGVTQTPKHLITATGQRVTLRCSPRSGDLSVYWYQQSLDQGLQFLIQYYNGEERAKGNILERFSAQQFPDLHSELNLSSLELGDSALYFCASSASPGQGDYEQYFGPGTRLTVT.

This clonotype was counted once. The rearrangement uses TRBV7-9 and TRBJ2-5, with D maybe TRBD2 (6 bases). CDR3 length: 14 amino acids. Germline assignment: CDR1 SEHNR and CDR2 FQNEAQ (reference sequence). Trimming removed 3 bases from V and 4 bases from J, with 12 bases in between. The CDR3 sequence is CASSLTGTSETQYF. For the CDR3, the DNA is TGTGCCAGCAGCTTGACCGGGACTTCAGAGACCCAGTACTTC. The full variable domain, completed using reference TRBV7-9 and TRBJ2-5, is DTGVSQNPRHKITKRGQNVTFRCDPISEHNRLYWYRQTLGQGPEFLTYFQNEAQLEKSRLLSDRFSAERPKGSFSTLEIQRTEQGDSAMYLCASSLTGTSETQYFGPGTRLLVL.

The chain is built from TRBV4-1 and TRBJ1-1; D is unclear. With 3 bases removed from V and 4 bases from J, the gap between germline ends came to 12 bases. This CDR3 has 14 amino acids. Germline loops: CDR1 MGHRA, CDR2 YSYEKL. The CDR3 is CASSHTESGTEAFF. DNA for the CDR3: TGCGCCAGCAGCCACACGGAATCGGGCACTGAAGCTTTCTTT.

The chain combines TRBV6-1 with TRBJ2-7; D perhaps matches TRBD2 (6 bases). Germline V gene lookup returns CDR1 MNHNS and CDR2 SASEGT. CDR3 length: 13 residues. The V gene lost 7 bases and the J gene lost 0 bases, with 10 bases spanning the gap. The CDR3 sequence is CASNGEVSYEQYF. CDR3 coding DNA: TGTGCCAGCAATGGGGAGGTCTCCTACGAGCAGTACTTC.

With respect to this clonotype: An end of the junction does not agree with germline; a read error may underlie this. The chain combines TRBV5-1 with TRBJ1-1; D is undetermined. CDR3 length: 14 amino acids. Germline V gives CDR1 SGHRS, CDR2 YFSETQ. CDR3 region: CASSVSIGNAEAFF. The CDR3 DNA reads as TGCGCCAGCAGCGTTTCTATTGGGAACGCTGAAGCTTTCTTT. The whole variable domain, filled in from reference TRBV5-1 and TRBJ1-1, reads KAGVTQTPRYLIKTRGQQVTLSCSPISGHRSVSWYQQTPGQGLQFLFEYFSETQRNKGNFPGRFSGRQFSNSRSEMNVSTLELGDSALYLCASSVSIGNAEAFFGQGTRLTVV.

The chain couples TRBV21-1 to TRBJ2-7; no check of the table's D call, TRBD1, against the DNA was made. TRBV21-1 represents a pseudogene. CDR3 size: 15 residues. The chain's CDR3 is CARSFTSSGSYEQYF. The CDR3 DNA follows: TGTGCCCGATCATTCACGAGCTCGGGATCCTACGAGCAGTACTTC.

This rearrangement joins TRBV5-1 to TRBJ1-1; no definite D call. Germline V gene data show CDR1 as SGHRS and CDR2 as YFSETQ. This CDR3 is 12 amino acids long. The V and J ends lost 2 bases and 5 bases respectively, with 7 bases between them. CDR3 protein: CASSFGQTEAFF. CDR3 DNA sequence: TGCGCCAGCAGCTTCGGGCAGACTGAAGCTTTCTTT.

This clonotype was counted only a few times. The chain is built from TRBV7-2 and TRBJ2-7; 8 nucleotides agree with TRBD1. Germline-derived CDR1 and CDR2 are SGHTA and FQGNSA. The CDR3 extends over 15 amino acids. V trimming: 5 bases; J trimming: 0 bases; junction bases outside the gene matches: 6. The CDR3 DNA reads as TGTGCCAGCAGCCCCAGGGACAGGAGCTCCTACGAGCAGTACTTC. It specifies CASSPRDRSSYEQYF.

This rearrangement joins TRBV6-1 to TRBJ1-5; D is undetermined. The CDR3 contains 15 residues. Trimming shortened V by 2 bases and J by 1 base, and 9 bases separated the two germline ends. CDR1 is MNHNS and CDR2 is SASEGT in the germline V gene. CDR3 nucleotides: TGTGCCAGCAGTGAACATGATTACAGCAATCAGCCCCAGCATTTT. Its translation is CASSEHDYSNQPQHF.

The J gene is TRBJ1-2, the V gene TRBV7-6; D unclear. Trimming shortened V by 3 bases and J by 6 bases, and 11 bases separated the two germline ends. Per germline, CDR1 SGHVS and CDR2 FNYEAQ. The length of the CDR3 is 13 residues. The CDR3 loop is CASSLSGGDGYTF. DNA for the CDR3: TGTGCCAGCAGCTTGTCAGGCGGGGATGGCTACACCTTC.

The chain combines TRBV3-1 with TRBJ2-7, with D possibly being TRBD2 (5 bases). Germline V CDR1 and CDR2: LGHDT, YNNKEL (reference sequence). V shed 4 bases and J shed 2 bases, with 12 bases lying between them. The CDR3 runs 14 residues. This chain's CDR3 is CASSPPRGAYEQYF. CDR3 in DNA: TGTGCCAGCAGCCCCCCTCGGGGAGCCTACGAGCAGTACTTC.

The CDR3 region has the DNA TGCGCCAGCAGCCTCCCCAAGGGGAGCTCCTACAATGAGCAGTTCTTC. Translated: CASSLPKGSSYNEQFF. V usage is TRBV4-1 and J usage is TRBJ2-1; D assignment may be TRBD1 or TRBD2 (5 bases each). The V gene lost 4 bases and the J gene lost 0 bases, with 13 bases spanning the gap. The CDR3 totals 16 residues. Germline V CDR1 and CDR2: MGHRA, YSYEKL.